This T cell receptor beta chain was recovered during a study of T cells in Graves' hyperthyroidism and ophthalmopathy. RNA transcripts gave rise to amplified TCR beta CDR3 regions. HTBI primers were the set used in a first-round RT-PCR of the TCR CDR3. TCRdb independently ran MiXCR on the multiplex PCR reads; one entry per CDR3 protein. This table holds 800,000 or so distinct CDR3 sequences, around 38% found once. Germline-derived CDR1 and CDR2 are SGHTA and FQGNSA. The CDR3 is 15 residues long. Unmatched junction bases numbered 10, after V lost 3 bases and J lost 6 bases. The TCR originated in a young man with Graves' hyperthyroidism. The rearrangement uses TRBV7-2 and TRBJ1-1, with TRBD1 matching over 7 bases. The specimen was blood. CDR3 amino acids: CASSLAGTAQPEAFF. The DNA of the CDR3 is TGTGCCAGCAGCTTGGCAGGGACAGCCCAGCCTGAAGCTTTCTTT. The full variable domain, its missing parts supplied by reference TRBV7-2 and TRBJ1-1, is GAGVSQSPSNKVTEKGKDVELRCDPISGHTALYWYRQSLGQGLEFLIYFQGNSAPDKSGLPSDRFSAERTGGSVSTLTIQRTQQEDSAVYLCASSLAGTAQPEAFFGQGTRLTVV.